Each of the 14 T cell receptor beta chains below was sequenced from the same sample in a study of T cells in Graves' hyperthyroidism and ophthalmopathy. Researchers amplified the TCR beta CDR3 regions from RNA transcripts. The study used the HTBI primer set for a first-round RT-PCR of the TCR CDR3. TCRdb re-derived calls from the multiplex PCR reads in MiXCR, one entry per CDR3 protein. Of roughly 720,000 distinct CDR3 sequences in the sample, approximately 15% were seen once. Sequenced sample: blood. Every receptor here comes from a man over 45 with Graves' hyperthyroidism.

This clonotype turned up a few times. The rearrangement joins TRBV20-1 to TRBJ2-3, with TRBD2 as a possible D gene (6 bases). This CDR3 has 15 residues. Trimming removed 3 bases at V and 2 bases at J, with 15 bases between. The V gene's germline CDR1 is DFQATT and CDR2 SNEGSKA (reference sequence). CDR3 residues: CSASGKRAFTDTQYF. The CDR3 DNA follows: TGCAGTGCTAGTGGAAAGCGGGCCTTCACAGATACGCAGTATTTT.

This clonotype has a count of ten or more. This chain connects TRBV28 to TRBJ1-1, with D perhaps TRBD1 (5 bases). Germline V gives CDR1 MDHEN, CDR2 SYDVKM. V was pared by 5 bases and J by 1 base, with 17 bases between. This CDR3 has 16 amino acids. In DNA form, the CDR3 reads TGTGCCAGCAGTCGGGGCGTGGGGAGGAAGAACACTGAAGCTTTCTTT. This gives the protein CASSRGVGRKNTEAFF.

Worth noting for this clonotype: This sequence may be a read error, since a much larger clone differs from it by one base. The J gene is TRBJ1-1, the V gene TRBV9; the match to TRBD1 covers 7 bases. This CDR3 spans 15 amino acids. Germline V gene sequence: CDR1 SGDLS, CDR2 YYNGEE. CDR3 residues: CASSRGGQPMIEALF. Written as DNA, the CDR3 is TGTGCCAGCAGCCGGGGGGGACAGCCGATGATCGAAGCTCTCTTT.

This chain connects TRBV4-3 to TRBJ2-5; 10 nucleotides agree with TRBD2. V trimming: 3 bases; J trimming: 2 bases; junction bases outside the gene matches: 6. The CDR3 runs 16 residues. From germline, CDR1 is LGHNA and CDR2 YSLEER. Written as DNA, the CDR3 is TGCGCCAGCAGCCAGAGAGCGGGAGGGCCACAAGAGACCCAGTACTTC. Translation gives CASSQRAGGPQETQYF.

There are many counts of this clonotype. The chain links TRBV11-2 to TRBJ2-7, with D tentatively TRBD2 (6 bases). The CDR3 runs to 13 residues. V was pared by 4 bases and J by 2 bases, with 9 bases between. From germline, CDR1 is SGHAT and CDR2 FQNNGV. The CDR3 sequence: CASSSRGTYEQYF. Written as DNA, the CDR3 is TGTGCCAGCAGCTCCCGGGGGACCTACGAGCAGTACTTC. Drawing the rest from reference TRBV11-2 and TRBJ2-7, the complete variable domain is EAGVAQSPRYKIIEKRQSVAFWCNPISGHATLYWYQQILGQGPKLLIQFQNNGVVDDSQLPKDRFSAERLKGVDSTLKIQPAKLEDSAVYLCASSSRGTYEQYFGPGTRLTVT.

This sequence joins TRBV13 and TRBJ1-4; no firm D call. The CDR3 is made up of 15 amino acids. Looked up from germline, CDR1 is PRHDT and CDR2 is FYEKMQ (reference sequence). V shed 4 bases and J shed 7 bases, with 16 bases lying between them. In DNA form, the CDR3 reads TGTGCCAGCAGCTCCCGGGTTAAGGGCGGTGAAAAACTGTTTTTT. The encoded protein is CASSSRVKGGEKLFF.

Many counts were recorded for this clonotype. This sequence joins TRBV20-1 and TRBJ1-1, with D perhaps TRBD1 (6 bases). The CDR3 covers 13 residues. Trimming shortened V by 2 bases and J by 4 bases, and 11 bases separated the two germline ends. Germline-derived CDR1 and CDR2 are DFQATT and SNEGSKA (reference sequence). The CDR3 region has the DNA TGCAGTGCTAGAATGGGGGCGCGCACTGAAGCTTTCTTT. Translation: CSARMGARTEAFF.

The chain carries TRBV6-1 and TRBJ1-5; D may be TRBD1 (5 bases). The CDR3 covers 14 residues. Per germline, CDR1 MNHNS and CDR2 SASEGT. V gave up 6 bases and J gave up 4 bases, with 13 bases separating them. The CDR3 protein is CASRDGADNQPQHF. CDR3 DNA: TGTGCCAGCAGAGACGGGGCTGATAATCAGCCCCAGCATTTT.

This clonotype was counted ten times or more. The V gene is TRBV27, the J gene TRBJ1-1; no definite D call. V was pared by 5 bases and J by 0 bases, with 10 bases between. The CDR3 extends over 14 amino acids. Looked up from germline, CDR1 is MNHEY and CDR2 is SMNVEV (reference sequence). DNA of the CDR3: TGTGCCAGCAGTCAGGACGGGCTGAACACTGAAGCTTTCTTT. It codes for CASSQDGLNTEAFF.

This clonotype was found many times. The chain links TRBV3-1 to TRBJ2-1; 11 nucleotides align to TRBD2. Germline V CDR1 and CDR2: LGHDT, YNNKEL (reference sequence). The CDR3 extends over 16 amino acids. V lost 1 base and J lost 7; bases outside the gene matches: 6. CDR3 sequence (DNA): TGTGCCAGCAGCCAAGTTTCTAGCGGGAGGTTGAATGAGCAGTTCTTC. It translates to CASSQVSSGRLNEQFF.

Ten or more counts support this clonotype. This chain joins TRBV27 and TRBJ2-7; TRBD2 matches at 12 bases. Germline CDR1 and CDR2: MNHEY and SMNVEV (reference sequence). This CDR3 is built from 15 residues. Trimming cost V 5 bases and J 2 bases; bases outside gene matches: 4. This CDR3 reads CASSQRTSGAYEQYF. The DNA of the CDR3 is TGTGCCAGCAGTCAACGGACTAGCGGGGCCTACGAGCAGTACTTC.

This clonotype was recorded at least ten times. V is TRBV2 and J is TRBJ2-3; the D is unclear. Germline CDR1 SNHLY, CDR2 FYNNEI. This CDR3 contains 12 residues. V lost 6 bases to trimming and J lost 14 bases, with 18 bases between them. CDR3 protein: CASSEPAPSSYF. The CDR3 coding sequence is TGTGCCAGCAGCGAACCCGCACCCTCGTCGTATTTT. The full variable domain, its missing parts supplied by reference TRBV2 and TRBJ2-3, is EPEVTQTPSHQVTQMGQEVILRCVPISNHLYFYWYRQILGQKVEFLVSFYNNEISEKSEIFDDQFSVERPDGSNFTLKIRSTKLEDSAMYFCASSEPAPSSYFGPGTRLTVL.

This clonotype was observed a few times. The gene calls are TRBV6-5 and TRBJ1-2; D ambiguous. The CDR3 has 15 amino acids. The ends were cut back, 2 bases at V and 4 bases at J, with 14 bases in the middle. Germline V gene sequence: CDR1 MNHEY, CDR2 SVGAGI. The CDR3 DNA reads TGTGCCAGCAGTTACGGTACCCGAGCGGGCTATGGCTACACCTTC. Its protein is CASSYGTRAGYGYTF.

J is TRBJ2-6 and V is TRBV19, with D perhaps TRBD1 (6 bases). V was shortened by 5 bases and J by 3 bases, with 17 bases between the two germline ends. Germline V gene sequence: CDR1 LNHDA, CDR2 SQIVND (reference sequence). The CDR3 runs 17 residues. CDR3 sequence (DNA): TGTGCCAGTAGTCTAACAGGGATAATAGGTGGGGCCAACGTCCTGACTTTC. This sequence encodes CASSLTGIIGGANVLTF.